These T cell receptor beta chains were read from a single sample in a study of blood T cell repertoires in COVID-19. Only in-frame clones appear in the TCRdb table, and some are missing; sequencing was by immunoSEQ multiplex PCR. The sample includes 75,000 to 95,000 clones, roughly 88% of them seen just once. Sequenced sample: peripheral blood. These receptors originate from a woman older than 75 with acute or convalescent COVID-19. The CDR3 runs from the conserved cysteine through the conserved F or W. The D gene is left open where the match is weak. Clone size is shown for a subset of rows, as once, few, many or a class of expanded clone.

CASSKTGSWNTEAFF	TGTGCCAGTAGTAAGACAGGGTCGTGGAACACTGAAGCTTTCTTT	few	TRBJ1-1	TRBV19	TRBD1
CASSQGGGSTDTQYF	TGTGCCAGCTCACAAGGAGGCGGGAGCACAGATACGCAGTATTTT	-	TRBJ2-3	TRBV18	-
CASSLYTSGGADEQFF	TGCGCCAGCAGCTTGTACACTAGCGGGGGGGCCGATGAGCAGTTCTTC	-	TRBJ2-1	TRBV5-1	TRBD2
CASSSRTSGSQFF	TGTGCCAGCAGCTCCCGGACTAGCGGGAGCCAGTTCTTC	-	TRBJ2-1	TRBV12-1	-
CASSLDSNTEAFF	TGCGCCAGCAGCTTGGACTCGAACACTGAAGCTTTCTTT	-	TRBJ1-1	TRBV5-1	-
CASRGSGQSNSPLHF	TGTGCCAGCAGGGGGTCGGGACAGTCAAATTCACCCCTCCACTTT	-	TRBJ1-6	TRBV5-4	TRBD1
CSVGQGETQYF	TGCAGCGTTGGACAGGGAGAGACCCAGTACTTC	-	TRBJ2-5	TRBV29-1	TRBD1
CASSPSAGGHSPLHF	TGTGCCAGCAGCCCAAGCGCAGGGGGCCATTCACCCCTCCACTTT	-	TRBJ1-6	TRBV7-9	TRBD1
CASSQGAGNEKLFF	TGTGCCAGCAGCCAGGGGGCGGGTAATGAAAAACTGTTTTTT	-	TRBJ1-4	TRBV7-2	TRBD1
CASSFLGGRGRLDTQYF	TGTGCCAGCAGCTTCCTCGGGGGCAGGGGGCGTTTAGATACGCAGTATTTT	-	TRBJ2-3	TRBV11-2	TRBD1
CASSQGTGAREPQHF	TGCGCCAGCAGCCAGGGGACAGGGGCTAGGGAGCCCCAGCATTTT	-	TRBJ1-5	TRBV4-1	TRBD1
CASRQGESSYEQYF	TGTGCCAGCAGACAGGGGGAGAGCTCCTACGAGCAGTACTTC	-	TRBJ2-7	TRBV6-5	TRBD1
CASSFFAGGNQPQHF	TGTGCCAGCAGTTTTTTTGCAGGGGGCAATCAGCCCCAGCATTTT	-	TRBJ1-5	TRBV28	-
CARGRGPHISYEQYF	TGTGCCAGGGGGAGGGGCCCCCATATCTCCTACGAGCAGTACTTC	once	TRBJ2-7	TRBV6-5	TRBD2
CASRGRGNSPLHF	TGTGCCAGTAGAGGAAGGGGGAATTCACCCCTCCACTTT	-	TRBJ1-6	TRBV19	-
CASGVSGGSYNEQFF	TGTGCCAGCGGGGTTAGCGGGGGCTCCTACAATGAGCAGTTCTTC	once	TRBJ2-1	TRBV2	TRBD2